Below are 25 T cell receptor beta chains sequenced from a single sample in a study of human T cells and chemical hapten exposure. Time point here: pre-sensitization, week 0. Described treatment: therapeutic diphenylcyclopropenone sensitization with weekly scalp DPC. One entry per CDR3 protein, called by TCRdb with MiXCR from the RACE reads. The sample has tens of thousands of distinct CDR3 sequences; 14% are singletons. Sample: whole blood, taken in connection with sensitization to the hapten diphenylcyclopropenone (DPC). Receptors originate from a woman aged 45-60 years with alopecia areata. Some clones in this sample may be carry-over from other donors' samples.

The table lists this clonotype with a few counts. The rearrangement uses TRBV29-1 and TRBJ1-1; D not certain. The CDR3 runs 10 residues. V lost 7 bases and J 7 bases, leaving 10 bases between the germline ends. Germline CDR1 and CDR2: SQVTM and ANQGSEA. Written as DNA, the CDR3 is TGCAGCGGGGAACCAGTTGAAGCTTTCTTT. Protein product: CSGEPVEAFF.

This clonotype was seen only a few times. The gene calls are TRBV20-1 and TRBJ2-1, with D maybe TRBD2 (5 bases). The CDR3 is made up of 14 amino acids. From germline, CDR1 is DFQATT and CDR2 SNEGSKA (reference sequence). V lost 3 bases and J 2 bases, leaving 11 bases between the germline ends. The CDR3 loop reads CSARDGNPYNEQFF. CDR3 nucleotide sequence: TGCAGTGCTAGGGACGGGAACCCCTACAATGAGCAGTTCTTC.

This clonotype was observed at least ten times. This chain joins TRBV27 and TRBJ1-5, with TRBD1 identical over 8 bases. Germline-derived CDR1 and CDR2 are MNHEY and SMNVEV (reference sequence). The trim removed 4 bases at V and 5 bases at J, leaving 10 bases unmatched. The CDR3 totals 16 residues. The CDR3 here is CASSSIGTGGHQPQHF. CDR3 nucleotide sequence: TGTGCCAGCAGTTCCATAGGGACAGGAGGCCATCAGCCCCAGCATTTT.

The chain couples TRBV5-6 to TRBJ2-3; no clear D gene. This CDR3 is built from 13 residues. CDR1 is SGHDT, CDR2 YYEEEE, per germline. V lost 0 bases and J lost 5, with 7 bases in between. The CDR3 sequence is CASSLGRRDTQYF. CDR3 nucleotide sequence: TGTGCCAGCAGCTTGGGTCGGCGAGATACGCAGTATTTT.

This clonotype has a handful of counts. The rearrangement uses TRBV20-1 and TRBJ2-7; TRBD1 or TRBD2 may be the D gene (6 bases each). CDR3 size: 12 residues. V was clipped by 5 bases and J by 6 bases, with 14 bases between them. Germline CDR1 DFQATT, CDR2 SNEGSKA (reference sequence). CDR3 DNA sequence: TGCAGTGCTTCCAGGGGCGGGACCGAGCAGTACTTC. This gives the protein CSASRGGTEQYF.

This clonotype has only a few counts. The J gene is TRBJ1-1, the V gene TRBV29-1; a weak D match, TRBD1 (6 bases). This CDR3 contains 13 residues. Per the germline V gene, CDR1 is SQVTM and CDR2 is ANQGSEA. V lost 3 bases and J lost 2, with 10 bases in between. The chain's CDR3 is CSVEDRLNTEAFF. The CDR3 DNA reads TGCAGCGTTGAGGACAGACTAAACACTGAAGCTTTCTTT.

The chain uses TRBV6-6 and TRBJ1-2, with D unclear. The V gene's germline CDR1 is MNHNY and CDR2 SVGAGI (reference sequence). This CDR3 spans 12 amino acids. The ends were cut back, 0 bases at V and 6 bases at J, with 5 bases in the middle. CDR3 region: CASSYSQDGYTF. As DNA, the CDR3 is TGTGCCAGCAGTTACTCTCAAGATGGCTACACCTTC.

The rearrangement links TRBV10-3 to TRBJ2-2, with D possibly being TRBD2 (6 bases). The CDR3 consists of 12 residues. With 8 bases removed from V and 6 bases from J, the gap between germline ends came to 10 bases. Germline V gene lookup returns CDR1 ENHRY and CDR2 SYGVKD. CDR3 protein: CAIGEASGELFF. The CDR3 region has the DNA TGTGCCATCGGGGAGGCGTCCGGGGAGCTGTTTTTT.

The CDR3 DNA follows: TGTGCCAGCAGCCTGGACCCGACCGATAATACGCAGTATTTT. Translation gives CASSLDPTDNTQYF. The chain employs TRBV7-2 and TRBJ2-3, with D unresolved. Trimming removed 5 bases from V and 7 bases from J, with 16 bases in between. CDR1 is SGHTA and CDR2 is FQGNSA in the germline V gene. The length of the CDR3 is 14 residues.

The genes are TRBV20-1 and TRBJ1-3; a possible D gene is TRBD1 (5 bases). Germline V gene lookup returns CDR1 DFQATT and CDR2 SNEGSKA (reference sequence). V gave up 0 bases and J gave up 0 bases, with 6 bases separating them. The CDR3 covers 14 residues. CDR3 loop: CSARDQGSGNTIYF. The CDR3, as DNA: TGCAGTGCTAGAGATCAGGGCTCTGGAAACACCATATATTTT.

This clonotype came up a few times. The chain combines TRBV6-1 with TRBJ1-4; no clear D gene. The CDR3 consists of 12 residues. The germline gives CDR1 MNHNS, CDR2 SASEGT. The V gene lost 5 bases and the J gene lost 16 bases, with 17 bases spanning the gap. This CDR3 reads CASSQPGLEQFF. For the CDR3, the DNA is TGTGCCAGCAGTCAACCGGGCCTGGAGCAGTTTTTT.

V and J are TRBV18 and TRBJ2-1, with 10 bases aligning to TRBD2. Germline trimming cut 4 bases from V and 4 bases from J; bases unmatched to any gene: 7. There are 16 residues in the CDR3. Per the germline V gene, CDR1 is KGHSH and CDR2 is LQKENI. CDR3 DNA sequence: TGTGCCAGCTCACTCCCGGGACTAGCGTTTTACAATGAGCAGTTCTTC. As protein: CASSLPGLAFYNEQFF.

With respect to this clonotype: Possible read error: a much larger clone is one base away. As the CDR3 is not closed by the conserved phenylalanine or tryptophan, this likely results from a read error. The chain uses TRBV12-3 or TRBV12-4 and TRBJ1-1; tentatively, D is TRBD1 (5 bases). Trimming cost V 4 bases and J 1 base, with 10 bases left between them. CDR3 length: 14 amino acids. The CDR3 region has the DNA TGTGCCAGCAGTTCTACAGGATCGAACACTGAAGCTTTCTCT. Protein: CASSSTGSNTEAFS.

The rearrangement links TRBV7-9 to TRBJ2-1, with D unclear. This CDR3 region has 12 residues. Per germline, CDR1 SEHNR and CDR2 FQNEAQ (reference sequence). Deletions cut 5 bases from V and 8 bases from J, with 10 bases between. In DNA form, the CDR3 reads TGTGCCAGCAGCCCATCCAAGGATGAGCAGTTCTTC. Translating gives CASSPSKDEQFF.

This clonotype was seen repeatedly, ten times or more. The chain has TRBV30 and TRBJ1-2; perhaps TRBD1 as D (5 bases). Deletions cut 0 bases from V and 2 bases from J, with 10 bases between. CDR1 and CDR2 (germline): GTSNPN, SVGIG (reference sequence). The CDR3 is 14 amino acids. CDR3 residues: CAWSVHRTNYGYTF. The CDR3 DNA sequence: TGTGCCTGGAGTGTCCACAGGACGAACTATGGCTACACCTTC.

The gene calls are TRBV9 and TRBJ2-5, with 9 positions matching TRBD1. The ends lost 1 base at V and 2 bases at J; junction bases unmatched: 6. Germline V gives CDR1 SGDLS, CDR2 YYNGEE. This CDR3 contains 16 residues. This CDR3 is CASSVSGTGQQETQYF. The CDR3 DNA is TGTGCCAGCAGCGTAAGTGGGACAGGGCAACAAGAGACCCAGTACTTC.

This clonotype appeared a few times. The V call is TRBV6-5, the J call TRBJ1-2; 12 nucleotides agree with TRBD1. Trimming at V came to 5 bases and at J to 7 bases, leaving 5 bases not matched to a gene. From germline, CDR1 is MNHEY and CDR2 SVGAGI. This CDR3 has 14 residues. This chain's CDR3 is CASSAGQGASGYTF. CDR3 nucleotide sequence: TGTGCCAGCAGTGCGGGACAGGGGGCCTCTGGCTACACCTTC.

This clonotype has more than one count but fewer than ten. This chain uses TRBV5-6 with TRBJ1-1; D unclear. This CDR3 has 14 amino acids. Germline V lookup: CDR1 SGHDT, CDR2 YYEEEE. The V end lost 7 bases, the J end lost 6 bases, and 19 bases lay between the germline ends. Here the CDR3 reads CASSYSILSSEAFF. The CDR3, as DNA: TGTGCCAGCTCTTACAGCATCTTGTCCTCTGAAGCTTTCTTT.

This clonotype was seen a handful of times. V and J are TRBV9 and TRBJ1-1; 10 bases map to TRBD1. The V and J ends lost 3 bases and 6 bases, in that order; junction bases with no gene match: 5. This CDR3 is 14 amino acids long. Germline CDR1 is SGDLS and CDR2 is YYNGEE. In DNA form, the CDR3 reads TGTGCCAGCAGCGCAAGGACAGGGGGTTCTGAAGCTTTCTTT. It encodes CASSARTGGSEAFF.

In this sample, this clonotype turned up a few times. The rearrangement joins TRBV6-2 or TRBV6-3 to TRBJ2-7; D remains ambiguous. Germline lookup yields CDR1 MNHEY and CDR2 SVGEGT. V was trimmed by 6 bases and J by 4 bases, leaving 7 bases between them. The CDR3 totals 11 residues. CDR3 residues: CASRIYYEQYF. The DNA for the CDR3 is TGTGCCAGCAGGATCTATTACGAGCAGTACTTC.

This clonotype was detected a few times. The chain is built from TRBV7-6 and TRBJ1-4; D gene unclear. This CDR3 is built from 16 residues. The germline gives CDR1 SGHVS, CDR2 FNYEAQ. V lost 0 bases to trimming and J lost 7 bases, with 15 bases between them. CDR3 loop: CASSLAFGKGFEKLFF. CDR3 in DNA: TGTGCCAGCAGCTTAGCTTTCGGAAAGGGTTTTGAAAAACTGTTTTTT.

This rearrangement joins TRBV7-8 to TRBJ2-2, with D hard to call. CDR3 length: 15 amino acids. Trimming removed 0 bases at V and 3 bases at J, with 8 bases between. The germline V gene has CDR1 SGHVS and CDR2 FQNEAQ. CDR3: CASSLALEYTGELFF. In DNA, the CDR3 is TGTGCCAGCAGCTTAGCGCTGGAATACACCGGGGAGCTGTTTTTT.

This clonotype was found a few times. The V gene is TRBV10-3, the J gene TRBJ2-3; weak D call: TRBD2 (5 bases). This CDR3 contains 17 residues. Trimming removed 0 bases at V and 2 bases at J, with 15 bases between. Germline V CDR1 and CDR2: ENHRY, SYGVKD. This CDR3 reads CAISESRAHYPTDTQYF. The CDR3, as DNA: TGTGCCATCAGTGAGTCGCGGGCCCACTACCCCACAGATACGCAGTATTTT.

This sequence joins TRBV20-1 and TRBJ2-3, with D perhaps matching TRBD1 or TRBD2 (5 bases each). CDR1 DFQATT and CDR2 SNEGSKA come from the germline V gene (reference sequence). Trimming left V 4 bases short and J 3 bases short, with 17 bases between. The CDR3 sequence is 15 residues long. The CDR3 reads CSATDLGTLTDTQYF. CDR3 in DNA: TGCAGTGCTACAGATCTAGGGACGCTGACAGATACGCAGTATTTT.

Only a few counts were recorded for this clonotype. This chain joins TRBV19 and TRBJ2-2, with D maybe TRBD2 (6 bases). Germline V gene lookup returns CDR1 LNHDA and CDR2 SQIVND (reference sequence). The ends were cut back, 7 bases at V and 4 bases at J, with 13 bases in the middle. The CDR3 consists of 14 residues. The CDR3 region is CASNRRDSTGELFF. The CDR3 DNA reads TGTGCCAGTAATCGGAGGGACTCCACCGGGGAGCTGTTTTTT.